Listed below are T cell receptor beta chains from one sample, sequenced in a study of T cell responses to AZD1222 COVID-19 vaccine. The data were produced by immunoSEQ multiplex PCR, yet TCRdb's version contains in-frame clones alone and is incomplete. The sample shows about 83,000 clones, around 87% of them seen only once. Sequencing was performed on peripheral blood, taken on day 0 of MenACWY control vaccination. The receptors were sampled from an adult in good health. CDR3s include the opening cysteine and the closing phenylalanine or tryptophan. D genes are given only for firm matches. Part of the rows lack a size; the others show once, few, many or a class for expanded clones.

>TRBJ2-3|-|-|TRBV19
CASISRDTDTQYF
TGTGCCAGTATCTCCAGGGATACCGATACGCAGTATTTT
>TRBJ2-7|-|-|TRBV7-2
CASSLGGRVTYEQYF
TGTGCCAGCAGCTTAGGCGGTAGGGTGACCTACGAGCAGTACTTC
>TRBJ1-4|-|-|TRBV7-8
CASSLVRTNEKLFF
TGTGCCAGCAGCTTAGTCCGGACCAATGAAAAACTGTTTTTT
>TRBJ1-3|-|-|TRBV4-3
CASSQALASSGNTIYF
TGCGCCAGCAGCCAAGCCCTCGCCTCCTCTGGAAACACCATATATTTT
>TRBJ2-1|-|-|TRBV5-1
CASSLMIWEKVGYNEQFF
TGCGCCAGCAGCTTGATGATCTGGGAAAAGGTGGGTTACAATGAGCAGTTCTTC
>TRBJ1-1|once|-|TRBV7-2
CASSLESVYTEAFF
TGTGCCAGCAGCTTAGAGAGCGTGTACACTGAAGCTTTCTTT
>TRBJ2-7|-|-|TRBV10-1
CASSSGTGGRQYF
TGCGCCAGCAGCTCCGGGACGGGGGGCAGGCAGTACTTC
>TRBJ1-5|-|-|TRBV19
CASSILRESNQPQHF
TGTGCCAGTAGTATTTTAAGGGAGAGCAATCAGCCCCAGCATTTT
>TRBJ2-2|-|TRBD1|TRBV7-2
CASSRQGVGELFF
TGTGCCAGCAGCAGACAGGGAGTCGGGGAGCTGTTTTTT
>TRBJ2-7|once|-|TRBV18
CASSPEYEQYF
TGTGCCAGCTCACCTGAATACGAGCAGTACTTC
>TRBJ2-7|-|TRBD1|TRBV11-3
CASSLGPPDRGYEQYF
TGTGCCAGCAGCTTAGGCCCACCAGACAGGGGTTACGAGCAGTACTTC
>TRBJ2-7|-|TRBD1|TRBV5-4
CASSITGGATYEQYF
TGTGCCAGCAGCATTACAGGGGGCGCGACATACGAGCAGTACTTC
>TRBJ1-5|-|-|TRBV7-2
CASSPDDGGQPQHF
TGTGCCAGCAGCCCCGACGATGGCGGCCAGCCCCAGCATTTT
>TRBJ2-7|once|-|TRBV5-1
CASSSRGYEQYF
TGCGCCAGCAGTTCCAGGGGCTACGAGCAGTACTTC
>TRBJ2-7|-|-|TRBV5-5
CASSLAGGSYEQYF
TGTGCCAGCAGCTTGGCCGGCGGCTCCTACGAGCAGTACTTC
>TRBJ2-7|-|-|TRBV24-1
CATSDFRDGEVEQYF
TGTGCCACCAGCGATTTCCGGGACGGAGAGGTCGAGCAGTACTTC
>TRBJ2-7|-|TRBD1|TRBV5-6
CASSLGQGRYEQYF
TGTGCCAGCAGCTTGGGACAGGGTCGCTACGAGCAGTACTTC
>TRBJ2-7|-|-|TRBV4-1
CASSQEAARTYEQYF
TGCGCCAGCAGCCAAGAGGCGGCCCGCACCTACGAGCAGTACTTC
>TRBJ1-2|-|-|TRBV10-3
CAIRESGTNYGYTF
TGTGCCATCAGGGAAAGTGGTACTAACTATGGCTACACCTTC
>TRBJ1-2|-|-|TRBV6-2/TRBV6-3
CASSYEAMFGYTF
TGTGCCAGCAGTTACGAGGCGATGTTTGGCTACACCTTC